The rows below give T cell receptor beta chains drawn from one sample of a study of blood T cell repertoires in COVID-19. The assay was immunoSEQ multiplex PCR, and TCRdb's table has in-frame clones only and misses some. In the table there are roughly 180,000 clones, approximately 88% of which are singletons. Sequences were obtained from peripheral blood. All receptors come from a woman aged 25 to 39 with acute or convalescent COVID-19. Each CDR3 is given with its conserved first and last residue. Fields, in order: clone size, V gene, J gene, D gene, CDR3 protein, CDR3 DNA. A D gene is named only where the DNA matches it firmly. Rows give clone size only sometimes, using once, few, many, or a class for an expanded clone.

NA	TRBV10-3	TRBJ2-7	NA	CAIRSGDNYEQYF	TGTGCCATCAGGTCAGGTGATAACTACGAGCAGTACTTC
NA	TRBV5-1	TRBJ2-7	TRBD2	CASRRETSGYEQYF	TGCGCCAGCAGAAGAGAGACTAGCGGATACGAGCAGTACTTC
NA	TRBV28	TRBJ2-2	NA	CASSSTNTGELFF	TGTGCCAGCAGTTCCACGAACACCGGGGAGCTGTTTTTT
few	TRBV5-6	TRBJ1-2	TRBD1	CASRTRTGGLGYTF	TGTGCCAGCAGAACTCGGACAGGGGGATTGGGCTACACCTTC
NA	TRBV6-5	TRBJ2-1	NA	CASTAVTVYNEQFF	TGTGCCAGCACAGCGGTCACAGTATACAATGAGCAGTTCTTC
NA	TRBV28	TRBJ2-3	NA	CASSPIHYTQYF	TGTGCCAGCAGCCCTATCCACTATACGCAGTATTTT
once	TRBV3-1/TRBV3-2	TRBJ2-1	TRBD2	CASSQGGSGRAGEQFF	TGTGCCAGCAGCCAAGGAGGTAGCGGGAGGGCTGGAGAGCAGTTCTTC
NA	TRBV6-6	TRBJ1-3	TRBD1	CASSLQGVDTIYF	TGTGCCAGCAGTTTGCAGGGGGTCGACACCATATATTTT
NA	TRBV20-1	TRBJ2-7	NA	CSAYSYEQYF	TGCAGTGCTTACTCCTACGAGCAGTACTTC
NA	TRBV23-1	TRBJ2-5	NA	CASQGQGTIEETQYF	TGCGCCAGCCAGGGCCAGGGGACCATAGAAGAGACCCAGTACTTC
NA	TRBV28	TRBJ2-7	TRBD1	CASGAQGAPGQGRYEQYF	TGTGCCAGCGGGGCACAGGGGGCACCTGGTCAGGGCAGATACGAGCAGTACTTC
once	TRBV7-8	TRBJ1-6	NA	CASSLGPGLQNSPLHF	TGTGCCAGCAGCTTAGGGCCGGGTCTCCAAAATTCACCCCTCCACTTT
once	TRBV5-5	TRBJ2-7	NA	CASSLGVYEQYF	TGTGCCAGCAGCTTGGGAGTCTACGAGCAGTACTTC
NA	TRBV11-2	TRBJ2-7	NA	CASSDPGGNEQYF	TGTGCCAGCAGCGACCCTGGGGGCAACGAGCAGTACTTC
NA	TRBV23-1	TRBJ2-7	NA	CASSLRTDYEQYF	TGCGCCAGCAGTCTACGGACAGATTACGAGCAGTACTTC
NA	TRBV28	TRBJ1-5	TRBD1	CASSLGQAYQPQHF	TGTGCCAGCAGTCTAGGACAGGCTTATCAGCCCCAGCATTTT
NA	TRBV11-2	TRBJ2-5	NA	CASSLSEVKTQYF	TGTGCCAGCAGCTTGTCTGAGGTGAAGACCCAGTACTTC
NA	TRBV6-5	TRBJ2-5	TRBD1	CASRDRGYETQYF	TGTGCCAGCCGGGACAGGGGTTACGAGACCCAGTACTTC
few	TRBV27	TRBJ2-7	NA	CASSLQGGIYEQYF	TGTGCCAGCAGTTTACAGGGTGGGATCTACGAGCAGTACTTC
NA	TRBV25-1	TRBJ2-2	TRBD2	CASSAWEYRLAGTGELFF	TGTGCCAGCAGTGCTTGGGAGTATCGTCTAGCGGGCACCGGGGAGCTGTTTTTT
NA	TRBV7-9	TRBJ2-1	NA	CASSSGLYNEQFF	TGTGCCAGCAGCTCGGGACTCTACAATGAGCAGTTCTTC
NA	TRBV3-1/TRBV3-2	TRBJ2-2	TRBD1	CASSYRGQYTGELFF	TGTGCCAGCAGTTACAGGGGGCAGTACACCGGGGAGCTGTTTTTT
NA	TRBV7-8	TRBJ2-5	NA	CASSPRDGSYRVETQYF	TGTGCCAGCAGCCCTAGGGACGGGAGCTACCGGGTAGAGACCCAGTACTTC
NA	TRBV25-1	TRBJ2-3	TRBD2	CASSEGTSGYTDTQYF	TGTGCCAGCAGTGAAGGGACTAGCGGATACACAGATACGCAGTATTTT